This T cell receptor beta chain was found in a study of T cell repertoires in cytomegalovirus infection. Study-level background: Selected CMV epitopes included recently identified HLA-C-restricted ones as well as well-studied HLA-B-restricted ones. CMV infection together with matching HLA type was indicated by public TCR beta signatures. Points from the study as a whole: Clonotype analysis showed dominance of the ex vivo response by HLA-C-restricted CMV-specific TCR beta clonotypes. Cumulative frequency of public TCR beta families picked out carriers of CMV plus the relevant HLA.

Comments on this clonotype: Its target is unknown.

The trim removed 1 base at V and 2 bases at J, leaving 5 bases unmatched. The germline gives CDR1 MDHEN, CDR2 SYDVKM. This CDR3 contains 16 residues. TCRdb called the reads again in MiXCR, with one record for every CDR3 protein. Here the sample spans about 920,000 distinct CDR3 sequences, about a third being singletons. The TCR comes from a human donor in good health (CMV status not recorded). Some clones in this sample may be carry-over from other donors' samples. Sequences were derived from cultured CD8+ T cells from PBMCs, sampled from culture after CMV antigen stimulation. J is TRBJ1-2 and V is TRBV28; 9 positions match TRBD1. The CDR3 loop is CASSLLDRGLNYGYTF. The CDR3 region has the DNA TGTGCCAGCAGTTTATTGGACAGGGGCCTAAACTATGGCTACACCTTC.